This TCR beta chain was sequenced in a study of shared clonotypes between healthy human individuals. The CDR3 has 15 residues. Profiled with immunoSEQ multiplex PCR; TCRdb holds only in-frame clones, not every one. The sample carries 1,400,000 or so clones, 98% to 99% recorded once. The receptor was derived from a man aged 25 to 40 in good health. What was sequenced was naive CD4+ T cells sorted from blood. This sample's subset: CD45RA+ positively selected. This sequence joins TRBV1 and TRBJ1-5. TRBV1 is reported as a pseudogene. CDR3 amino acids: CTSSQNRGSNQPQHF. As DNA, the CDR3 is TGCACCAGCAGCCAAAACCGGGGCAGCAATCAGCCCCAGCATTTT.